Listed below are T cell receptor beta chains from one sample, sequenced in a study of CD8+ T cells in alopecia areata. The protocol was immunoSEQ multiplex PCR, while the TCRdb copy is restricted to in-frame clones and leaves out a portion. The repertoire includes 100,000 to 120,000 clones, about 50% of them detected once, and more than 20% sits in the top ten. The sequencing sample was made of NKG2D-low CD8+ T cells sorted from blood. Source of these receptors: a human donor with alopecia areata. CDR3s include the opening cysteine and the closing phenylalanine or tryptophan. Each record gives: clone size, V gene, J gene, D gene, CDR3 protein, CDR3 DNA. D genes are given only for firm matches. Expanded clones get a size class; other rows say once, few or many, or leave the size out.

.	TRBV10-2	TRBJ2-5	.	CASSDVSKKAQYF	TGCGCCAGCAGTGATGTTTCAAAAAAGGCCCAGTACTTC
few	TRBV6-5	TRBJ2-1	.	CASSYADGSYNEQFF	TGTGCCAGCAGTTACGCGGACGGTTCCTACAATGAGCAGTTCTTC
.	TRBV19	TRBJ2-7	TRBD1	CASSATGGPYEQYF	TGTGCCAGTAGTGCGACAGGGGGCCCCTACGAGCAGTACTTC
.	TRBV28	TRBJ2-1	.	CASVQGLRGGNEQFF	TGTGCCAGCGTCCAGGGTCTTAGGGGGGGCAATGAGCAGTTCTTC
few	TRBV29-1	TRBJ2-7	.	CSVGFGDEQYF	TGCAGCGTTGGTTTCGGGGACGAGCAGTACTTC
.	TRBV7-9	TRBJ2-7	.	CASSLRDGPSYEQYF	TGTGCCAGCAGCTTGAGGGACGGACCCAGCTACGAGCAGTACTTC
.	TRBV11-3	TRBJ1-2	.	CASSLGSRYTF	TGTGCCAGCAGCTTAGGGTCGCGCTACACCTTC
.	TRBV6-5	TRBJ2-7	TRBD1	CASSYGDSSYEQYF	TGTGCCAGCAGTTACGGGGACAGCTCCTACGAGCAGTACTTC
.	TRBV6-5	TRBJ2-7	TRBD1	CASSYSGQGVRYEQYF	TGTGCCAGCAGTTACTCGGGTCAGGGGGTAAGGTACGAGCAGTACTTC
few	TRBV27	TRBJ2-7	.	CASRPAGPLYEQYF	TGTGCCAGCCGCCCCGCAGGGCCCCTGTACGAGCAGTACTTC
.	TRBV28	TRBJ2-7	TRBD2	CASGTSGRDYEQYF	TGTGCCTCTGGGACTAGTGGACGGGATTACGAGCAGTACTTC
.	TRBV9	TRBJ2-1	TRBD2	CASSVDLAGGYNEQFF	TGTGCCAGCAGCGTAGACCTAGCCGGGGGGTACAATGAGCAGTTCTTC
once	TRBV5-1	TRBJ2-1	.	CASSSYDRTYNEQFF	TGCGCCAGCAGCTCTTACGACCGAACCTACAATGAGCAGTTCTTC
.	TRBV27	TRBJ1-1	TRBD1	CASSTIRTGGDTAEAFF	TGTGCCAGCAGCACTATTCGGACAGGGGGAGATACCGCTGAAGCTTTCTTT
.	TRBV14	TRBJ2-1	TRBD2	CASSLAGSYNEQFF	TGTGCCAGCAGCCTAGCGGGATCCTACAATGAGCAGTTCTTC
few	TRBV9	TRBJ1-2	.	CASSVGAGFALDGYTF	TGTGCCAGCAGCGTAGGGGCAGGGTTCGCTCTGGATGGCTACACCTTC
.	TRBV7-9	TRBJ2-2	.	CASSSGVSAGELFF	TGTGCCAGCAGTAGTGGCGTGTCGGCCGGGGAGCTGTTTTTT
.	TRBV27	TRBJ2-1	.	CASSLSSSGSYNEQFF	TGTGCCAGCAGTTTATCTTCTAGTGGGTCCTACAATGAGCAGTTCTTC
few	TRBV27	TRBJ2-5	.	CASSLRERETQYF	TGTGCCAGCAGTCTCCGGGAGAGGGAGACCCAGTACTTC
.	TRBV29-1	TRBJ1-5	.	CSVVLQGSGQPQHF	TGCAGCGTGGTCTTACAGGGATCCGGTCAGCCCCAGCATTTT